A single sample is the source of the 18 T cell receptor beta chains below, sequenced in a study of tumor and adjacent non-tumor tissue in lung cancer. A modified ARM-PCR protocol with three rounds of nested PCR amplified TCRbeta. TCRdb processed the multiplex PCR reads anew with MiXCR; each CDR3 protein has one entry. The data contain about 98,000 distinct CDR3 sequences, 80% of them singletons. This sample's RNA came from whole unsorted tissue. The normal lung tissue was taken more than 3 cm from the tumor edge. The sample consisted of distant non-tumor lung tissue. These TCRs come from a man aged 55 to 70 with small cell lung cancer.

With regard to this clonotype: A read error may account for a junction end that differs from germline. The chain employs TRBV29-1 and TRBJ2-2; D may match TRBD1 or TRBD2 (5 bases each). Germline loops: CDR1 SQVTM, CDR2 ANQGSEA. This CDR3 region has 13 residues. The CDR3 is CSVRSVNTGDLFF. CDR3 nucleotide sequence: TGCAGCGTTAGGTCAGTGAATACCGGGGACCTGTTTTTT.

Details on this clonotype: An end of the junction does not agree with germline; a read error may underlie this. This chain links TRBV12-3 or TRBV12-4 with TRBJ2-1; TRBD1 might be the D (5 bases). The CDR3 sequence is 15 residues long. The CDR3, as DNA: TGTGCCAGCGTCCCAAGGACATGGGATCTAAATGTGCAGTTCTTC. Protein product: CASVPRTWDLNVQFF.

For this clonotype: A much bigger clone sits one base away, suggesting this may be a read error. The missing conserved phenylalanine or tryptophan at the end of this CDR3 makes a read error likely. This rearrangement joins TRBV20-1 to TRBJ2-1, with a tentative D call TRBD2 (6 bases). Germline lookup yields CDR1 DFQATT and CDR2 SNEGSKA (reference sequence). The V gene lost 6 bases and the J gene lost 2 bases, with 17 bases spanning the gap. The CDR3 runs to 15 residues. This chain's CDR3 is CSAPVDGSTYNEQFL. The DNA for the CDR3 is TGCAGTGCCCCCGTTGACGGGAGCACCTACAATGAGCAGTTCCTC.

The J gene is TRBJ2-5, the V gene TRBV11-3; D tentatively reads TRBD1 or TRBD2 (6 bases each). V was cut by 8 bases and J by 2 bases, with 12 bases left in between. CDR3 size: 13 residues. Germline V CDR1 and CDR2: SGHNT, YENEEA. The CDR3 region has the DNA TGTGCCAGCGGCCGGGGGCATCAAGAGACCCAGTACTTC. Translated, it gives CASGRGHQETQYF.

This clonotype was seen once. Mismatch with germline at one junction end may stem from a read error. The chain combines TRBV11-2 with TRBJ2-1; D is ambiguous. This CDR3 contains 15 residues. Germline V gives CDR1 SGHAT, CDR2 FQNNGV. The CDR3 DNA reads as TGTGCCAGCAGCTTAGAGCCCGCCTCCTACAGTGAACAGATCTTC. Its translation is CASSLEPASYSEQIF.

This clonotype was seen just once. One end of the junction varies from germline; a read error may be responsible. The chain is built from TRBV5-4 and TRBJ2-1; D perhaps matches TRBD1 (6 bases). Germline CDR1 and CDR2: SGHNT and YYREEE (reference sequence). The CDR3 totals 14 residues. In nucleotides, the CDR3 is TGTGCCAGCAACTTGGGGGCGGCAGTCGATGAGCAGTTTTTC. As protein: CASNLGAAVDEQFF.

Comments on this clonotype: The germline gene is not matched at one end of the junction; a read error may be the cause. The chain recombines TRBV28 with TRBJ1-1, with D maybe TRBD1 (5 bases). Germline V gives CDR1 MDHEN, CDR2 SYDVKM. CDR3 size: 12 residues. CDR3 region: CASNLGVSEAFF. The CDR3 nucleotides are TGTGCCAGCAATTTAGGGGTGAGTGAAGCTTTCTTC.

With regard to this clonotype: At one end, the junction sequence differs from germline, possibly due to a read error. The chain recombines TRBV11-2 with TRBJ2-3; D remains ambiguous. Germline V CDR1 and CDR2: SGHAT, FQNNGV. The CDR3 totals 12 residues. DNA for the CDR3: TGTGTCAGCACCTTAACACCAGATACGCAGTATTTT. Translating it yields CVSTLTPDTQYF.

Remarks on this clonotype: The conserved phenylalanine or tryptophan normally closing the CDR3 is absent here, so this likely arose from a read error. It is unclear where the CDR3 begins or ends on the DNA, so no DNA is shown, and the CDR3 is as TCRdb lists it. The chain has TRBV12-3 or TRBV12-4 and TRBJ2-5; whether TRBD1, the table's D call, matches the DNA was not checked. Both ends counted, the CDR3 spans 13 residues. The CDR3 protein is CASSLMDREETVL.

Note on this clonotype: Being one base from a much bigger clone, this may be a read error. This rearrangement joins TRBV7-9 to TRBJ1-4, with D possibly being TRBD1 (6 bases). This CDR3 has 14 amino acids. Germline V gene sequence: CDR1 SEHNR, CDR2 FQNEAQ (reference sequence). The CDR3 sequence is CACSLAGQNEKLFF. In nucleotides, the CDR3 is TGTGCCTGCAGCTTAGCGGGACAAAATGAAAAACTGTTTTTT.

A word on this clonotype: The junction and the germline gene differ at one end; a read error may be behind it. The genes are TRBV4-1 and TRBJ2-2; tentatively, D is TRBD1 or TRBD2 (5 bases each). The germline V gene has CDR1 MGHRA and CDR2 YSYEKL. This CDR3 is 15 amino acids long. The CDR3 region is CASSQFGANTGTCFF. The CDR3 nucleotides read TGCGCCAGTAGCCAATTCGGAGCCAACACCGGGACCTGTTTTTTT.

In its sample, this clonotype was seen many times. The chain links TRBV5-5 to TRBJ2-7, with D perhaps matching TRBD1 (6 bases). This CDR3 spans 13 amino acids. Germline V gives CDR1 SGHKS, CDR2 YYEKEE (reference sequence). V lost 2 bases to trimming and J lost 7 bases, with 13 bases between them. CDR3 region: CASSLQGPTEQYF. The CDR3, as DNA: TGTGCCAGCAGCTTACAGGGACCTACGGAGCAGTACTTC.

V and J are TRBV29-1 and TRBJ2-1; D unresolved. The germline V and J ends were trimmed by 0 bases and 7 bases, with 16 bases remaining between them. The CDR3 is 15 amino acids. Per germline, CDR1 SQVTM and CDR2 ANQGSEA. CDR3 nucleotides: TGCAGCGTTGAAGATAGGCAGGAGAGGTCAAATGAGCAGTTCTTC. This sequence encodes CSVEDRQERSNEQFF.

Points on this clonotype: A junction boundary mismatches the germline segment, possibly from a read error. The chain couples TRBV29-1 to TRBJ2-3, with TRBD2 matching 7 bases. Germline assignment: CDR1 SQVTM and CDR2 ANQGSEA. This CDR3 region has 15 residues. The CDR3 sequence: CSVLTWGRGTDMQYF. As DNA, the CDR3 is TGCAGCGTGTTAACCTGGGGGAGGGGCACAGATATGCAGTATTTT.

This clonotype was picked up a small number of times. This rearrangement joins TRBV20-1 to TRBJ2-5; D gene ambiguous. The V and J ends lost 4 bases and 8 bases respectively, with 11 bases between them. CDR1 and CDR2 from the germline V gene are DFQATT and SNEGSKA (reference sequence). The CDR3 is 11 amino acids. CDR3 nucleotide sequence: TGCAGTGCTAAGGCGGTGGAAACCCAGTACTTC. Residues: CSAKAVETQYF.

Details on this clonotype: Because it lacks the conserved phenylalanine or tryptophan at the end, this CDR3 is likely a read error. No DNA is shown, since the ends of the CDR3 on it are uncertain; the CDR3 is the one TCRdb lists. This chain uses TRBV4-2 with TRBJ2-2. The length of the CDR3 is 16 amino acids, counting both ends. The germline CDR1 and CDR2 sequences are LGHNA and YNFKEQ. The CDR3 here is CAISQDLRANTGELLS.

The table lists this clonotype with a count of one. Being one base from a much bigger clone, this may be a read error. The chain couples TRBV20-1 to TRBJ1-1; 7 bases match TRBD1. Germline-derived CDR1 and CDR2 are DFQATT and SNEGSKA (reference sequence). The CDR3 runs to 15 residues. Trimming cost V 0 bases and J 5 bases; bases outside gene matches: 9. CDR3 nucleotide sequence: TGCAGTGCTAGAGACCGCAGGGGGGTACCTACTGAAGCTTTCTTT. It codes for CSARDRRGVPTEAFF.

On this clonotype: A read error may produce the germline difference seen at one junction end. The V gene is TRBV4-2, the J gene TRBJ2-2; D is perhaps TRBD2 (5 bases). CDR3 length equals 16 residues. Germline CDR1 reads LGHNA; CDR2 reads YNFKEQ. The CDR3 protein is CASSHDLSANTWELFF. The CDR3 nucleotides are TGTGCCAGCAGCCATGATCTGAGTGCCAACACCTGGGAGCTGTTTTTC.